The present T cell receptor (beta chain) was sequenced within a study of cytomegalovirus exposure and HLA in healthy donors (dated by TCRdb to 2016 to 2017). Background for the entire study: In an earlier analysis of some 610 of the donors, around 300 Gb of sequence data and some 120 million unique TCR beta sequences from 150 million to 200 million T cells were reported. An early release covering roughly 640 HLA-typed donors comprised about 320 gigabases of sequencing data and tens of millions of unique TCR sequences. Of the roughly 400 genotyped donors, 81% were placed in the genetic ancestry cluster associated with self-reported Caucasian donors. The study aimed to test whether signatures of past pathogen exposure could be identified by cataloging public T cell receptors. The study used immunosequencing to profile the T cell repertoires of 666 subjects and linked those repertoires to cytomegalovirus serostatus. Besides the first cohort of 666 subjects, a separate validation cohort made up of 120 different subjects was used. The study combined high-throughput TCR immunosequencing, statistical association of individual TCRs with disease status, and machine learning to predict cytomegalovirus infection status. In a later analysis, previously published TCR beta repertoires from 666 donors were re-analyzed and high-resolution HLA genotyping was added so that TCR occurrence patterns could be studied. In the later analysis, no new phenotypic data were used to find candidate immune exposures; instead, reliance was placed on TCR beta sequences and their occurrence across donors. To decide whether each TCR beta V gene segment behaved as functional or pseudogenic, an earlier analysis of over 500 of the donors relied on high-throughput TCR beta sequencing. Donor age, sex, ethnicity and CMV serostatus were compiled together with the repertoire data. Genome-wide SNP genotypes for about 60% of the roughly 700 donors were used in a later genetic analysis, which treated that subset as a discovery cohort. Every discovery cohort repertoire had been produced on one sequencing platform. Both class I and class II loci were covered by HLA typing, at four-digit resolution. Typing coverage differed by locus: A, B, C, DRB1 and DQB1 were typed in roughly 620-630 donors, DQA1 in about 560, DPA1 in around 580, and DPB1 in just under 480. A handful of DR-DQ haplotypes were handled as single units for association and clustering because linkage in the cohort was strong. Among approximately 370 genotyped donors of the cohort, an average of roughly 230,000 unique TCR beta nucleotide sequences was sequenced per donor, of which 15% to 20% were non-productive.

Libraries were constructed by the immunoSEQ multiplex PCR assay. For the multiplex PCR, a mixture combining 60 forward primers for TCR Vbeta segments and 13 reverse primers for TCR Jbeta segments was used. Amplification of the CDR3 region of rearranged TCR beta genes was performed with a multiplex PCR assay on genomic DNA. The amplified TCR beta libraries were sequenced on the Illumina HiSeq System as 87-base-pair reads. Under the source paper's analysis protocol: Across the 500 to 750 repertoires, a later analysis counted approximately 75 million unique TCR beta chains, roughly 11 million of which were shared by at least two donors. To remove PCR and sequencing errors, raw reads were error-corrected and collapsed into unique sequences using a nearest-neighbor algorithm that merged closely related sequences. V, D and J gene segments were assigned by aligning CDR3 sequences to IMGT reference sequences. For a sequence to be retained, a match of at least six nucleotides was required to both a V gene segment and a J gene segment. Rearrangements were called productive when the CDR3 lacked stop codons and stayed in frame with V and J; all others were non-productive. Following IMGT convention, CDR3 was defined as the stretch from the second conserved V-encoded cysteine to the conserved J-encoded phenylalanine. The earlier analysis of 500 to 750 of the donors excluded any sequence lacking an unambiguous match to a single V gene segment. In an earlier analysis of approximately 500 of the donors, a V segment was called functional when productive rearrangements were above 56.7%, and segregating when the standard deviation between donors exceeded 5%. A statistical classification framework was developed to diagnose cytomegalovirus status using the catalog of TCR beta chain sequences. In a later analysis, V and J genes were assigned by comparing TCR nucleotide sequences against IMGT/GENE-DB human TR gene sequences. A later analysis assigned CDR3 sequences and most-parsimonious VDJ recombination scenarios with the TCRdist pipeline. In a later analysis, each TCR beta chain was defined by its CDR3 amino acid sequence together with its V-gene family, and reads without a unique V-gene family were excluded. As a way to deal with suspected cross-contamination and a sequencing artifact, a later analysis dropped roughly 600 nucleotide sequences that were highly shared and had low generation probability. In a later analysis, a clonal expansion index was calculated for each public chain from normalized within-repertoire ranks of inferred template counts. Generation probabilities in a later analysis came from a VDJ recombination model fitted to out-of-frame rearrangements, and those results were checked against IGoR. In a later analysis, hypergeometric tests were used to score TCR-TCR, TCR-HLA and TCR-CMV co-occurrence, with a repertoire-size bias correction applied to TCR pairs. A later analysis estimated false discovery rates by permuting HLA or CMV assignments 20 times. In a later analysis, co-occurring TCRs were grouped with DBSCAN, and TCRdist sequence similarity was added when clustering was performed within HLA-allele-positive subsets. For co-occurrence clustering, repertoires with fewer than 30,000 or more than 120,000 public chains were excluded, along with about five repertoires with anomalous nucleotide sharing. TCRdb holds this immuneACCESS table with in-frame rearrangements only. Some clones are missing; in checked studies, unresolved V genes explain under half, and the rest has no known cause. The V and J calls and clone size come from that table; D and trimming were worked out from the DNA. This sample has about 190,000 clones in its table, and 60% to 80% of those were observed once. 2% to 2.5% of the sample is taken by the ten largest.

Concerning this clone itself: There is no known antigen for this receptor. Within one base of it there is no much larger clone, and no base qualities were kept.

What the research found in general, with its limitations: At a false discovery rate of 0.05, a later analysis linked approximately 18,000 TCR beta sequences to specific HLA alleles. An earlier analysis of around 540 of the donors showed that most TCR beta V segments appeared in productive rearrangements either about 87% or about 30% of the time, which broadly matched IMGT annotations. The classifier was reported to diagnose cytomegalovirus status with high specificity and sensitivity in both the original cohort and the validation cohort. Because HLA typing was missing for some donors at each locus, association tests included only the typed subset. Compared with the approximately 670-donor mean, donors in an Asian-associated ancestry cluster had fewer N-insertions in productive TCRs, according to a later genetic analysis. A further reported finding was that TCR beta sequences accurately predicted the HLA-A and HLA-B alleles for most subjects in the first cohort. Some IMGT-functional V segments, including TRBV6-2 and TRBV6-3, could not be distinguished by the 87-base-pair reads and were therefore excluded. The authors suggested that the approach could potentially be extended to other disease states and immunological phenotypes. This cohort had only TCR beta chains sequenced, and the lack of alpha or paired-chain data limited which features could be detected. In vitro tests confirmed that a few of the cytomegalovirus-associated TCR beta chains recognize cytomegalovirus antigens. A later analysis found that HLA-associated TCR beta chains were more clonally expanded and had lower generation probabilities than equally common non-associated chains. While some public TCRs were present in many individuals, most TCR sequences turned up only very rarely across donors. The presence/absence analyses assumed that sequencing depth was roughly uniform across donors, and that assumption may not be true. Immune exposure information for the cohort was limited to CMV serostatus. The earlier analysis of nearly 600 of the donors excluded about 16 rarely observed V segments, including chromosome 9 orphons, because counts were too low. Correlated functional status among segregating V segments might reflect linkage disequilibrium, but an unknown experimental factor could not be ruled out. When HLA alleles, especially DR and DQ, strongly co-occurred, attributing TCR associations to individual alleles was difficult. V-gene and J-gene trimming of TCR beta chains was associated with a missense DCLRE1C variant in a later genetic analysis, and the association was replicated in an independent cohort. A cluster of highly shared sequence variants was judged likely to represent a technical artifact of the sequencing pipeline. A later analysis found that most CMV-associated TCR beta chains appeared HLA-restricted, with HLA associations seemingly driven largely by CMV exposure. According to a later analysis, TCR association rates differed among HLA loci, with DRB1 alleles showing the most associated TCRs and HLA-C alleles showing the fewest. The study listed approximately 160 TCR beta chains as associated with cytomegalovirus. A later analysis reported that several top co-occurrence clusters appeared linked to parvovirus B19, influenza, CMV and Epstein-Barr virus.

The cohort comprised under 700 healthy bone marrow donors. At the time of sampling, all cohort members were nominally healthy, though unrecorded immune exposures were likely present. The donor was CMV seropositive and was included in the group of about 290 seropositive cohort members. Every donor gave a peripheral blood sample, and the peripheral blood mononuclear cells from that sample were used for TCR beta sequencing. The Qiagen DNeasy Blood Extraction Kit was used to extract genomic DNA from the blood cell samples. From the cysteine up to the phenylalanine, the CDR3 has a length of 18 residues. The only DNA kept is the CDR3, 54 bases in frame from the first base. V is pruned by 0 bases and J by 2 bases, leaving 10 bases of the junction without a gene match. Based on the germline V gene, the CDR1 and CDR2 sequences are SGDLS and YYNGEE.

This receptor was taken from a young woman in good health and CMV-seropositive. The sequenced sample was PBMCs. The V and J genes are TRBV9 and TRBJ2-3; TRBD2 fits 9 bases in the junction. The DNA is as follows: TGTGCCAGCAGCGTAGGGAGGATGGCGGGAGGGACCACAGATACGCAGTATTTT. It encodes CASSVGRMAGGTTDTQYF.